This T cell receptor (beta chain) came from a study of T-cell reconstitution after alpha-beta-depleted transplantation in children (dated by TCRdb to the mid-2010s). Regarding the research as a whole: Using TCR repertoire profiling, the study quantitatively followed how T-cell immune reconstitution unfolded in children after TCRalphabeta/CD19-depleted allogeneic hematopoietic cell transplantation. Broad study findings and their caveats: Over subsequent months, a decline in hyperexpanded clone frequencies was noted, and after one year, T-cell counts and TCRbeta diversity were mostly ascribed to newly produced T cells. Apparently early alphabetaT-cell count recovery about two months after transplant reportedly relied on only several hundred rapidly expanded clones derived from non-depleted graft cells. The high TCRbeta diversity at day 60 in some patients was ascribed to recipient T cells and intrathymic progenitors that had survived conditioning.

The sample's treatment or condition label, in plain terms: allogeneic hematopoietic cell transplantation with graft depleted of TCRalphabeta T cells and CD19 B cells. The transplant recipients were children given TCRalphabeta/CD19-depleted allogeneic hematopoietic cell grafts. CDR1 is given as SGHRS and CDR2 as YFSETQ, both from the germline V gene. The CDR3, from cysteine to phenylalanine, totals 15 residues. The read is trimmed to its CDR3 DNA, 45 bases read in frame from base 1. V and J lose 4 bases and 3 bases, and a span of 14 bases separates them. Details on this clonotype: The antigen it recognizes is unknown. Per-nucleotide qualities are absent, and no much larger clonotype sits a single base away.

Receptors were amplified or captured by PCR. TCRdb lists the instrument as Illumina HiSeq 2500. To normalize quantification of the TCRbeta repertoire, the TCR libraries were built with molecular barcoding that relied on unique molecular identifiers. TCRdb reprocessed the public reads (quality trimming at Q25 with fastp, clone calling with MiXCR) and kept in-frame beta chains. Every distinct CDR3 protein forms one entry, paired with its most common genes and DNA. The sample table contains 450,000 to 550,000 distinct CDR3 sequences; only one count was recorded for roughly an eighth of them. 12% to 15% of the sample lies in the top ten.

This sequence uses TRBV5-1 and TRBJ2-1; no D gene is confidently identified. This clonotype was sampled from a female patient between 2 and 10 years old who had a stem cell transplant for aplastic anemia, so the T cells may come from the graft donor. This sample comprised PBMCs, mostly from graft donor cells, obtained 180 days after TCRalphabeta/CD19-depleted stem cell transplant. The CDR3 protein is CASSADSYFYNEQFF. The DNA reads TGCGCCAGCAGCGCAGATTCCTACTTCTACAATGAGCAGTTCTTC.